Below, one T cell receptor (beta chain) is given with its context. Its cognate antigen is unknown. Only in-frame clones appear in the TCRdb table, and some are missing; sequencing was by immunoSEQ multiplex PCR. Of 160,000 or so clones listed, under 95% were seen once; the top ten hold 4.5% to 5.5%. This sample is drawn from a study of T cell responses to AZD1222 COVID-19 vaccine. Broader study findings: Dominant CD4 TCR responses targeted spike regions 160-218 and 743-854. Only 5 or 6 people who got AZD1222 tested seropositive at baseline.

Germline V gene lookup returns CDR1 MGHRA and CDR2 YSYEKL. Unmatched junction bases numbered 2, after V lost 5 bases and J lost 3 bases. The CDR3 covers 15 residues. The genes are TRBV4-1 and TRBJ2-1, with 12 nucleotides matching TRBD2. This specimen was peripheral blood, taken 28 days after the second AZD1222 dose. This clonotype was obtained from an adult who received the AZD1222 COVID-19 vaccine. The CDR3 loop is CASSTTSGSYNEQFF. The CDR3 DNA reads TGCGCCAGCAGCACGACTAGCGGGAGCTACAATGAGCAGTTCTTC.